This T cell receptor beta chain was identified in a study of cytomegalovirus exposure and HLA in healthy donors. General study points: For most TCR beta V segments, an earlier analysis put the productive rate at about 90% or about 30% of the time. Specificity for CMV antigens was confirmed in vitro for three of the CMV-associated chains.

The J segment lost 0 bases and the V segment lost 6 bases, leaving 7 bases of the junction unmatched. This CDR3 region has 16 residues. The germline CDR1 and CDR2 sequences are SGHRS and YFSETQ. Both 60 Vbeta primers and 13 Jbeta primers went into the PCR. Only in-frame clones appear in the TCRdb table, and some are missing; sequencing was by immunoSEQ multiplex PCR. The sample yields 120,000 or so clones, 74% seen once. Notes on this clone: The antigen is unknown.

Input material: PBMCs. The V gene is TRBV5-1, the J gene TRBJ2-2, with 8 bases that match TRBD1. The sequence was collected from a man aged 35 to 55 in good health and CMV-seropositive. The CDR3: CASMGQGAANTGELFF. The CDR3 bases are TGCGCCAGCATGGGGCAGGGGGCCGCGAACACCGGGGAGCTGTTTTTT.